In its sample, the clone carrying this TCR beta chain was seen a few times. What it binds is unknown. The PCR employed 60 Vbeta primers together with 13 Jbeta primers. Clones were sequenced by immunoSEQ multiplex PCR, and TCRdb holds only the in-frame ones, with some missing. The sample holds over 45,000 clones, roughly four fifths seen once. V trimming: 6 bases; J trimming: 5 bases; junction bases outside the gene matches: 6. This CDR3 region has 13 residues. Per the germline V gene, CDR1 is SNHLY and CDR2 is FYNNEI. This sample was included in a study of cytomegalovirus exposure and HLA in healthy donors. For the study at large: A preliminary data release comprised 80 million to 95 million unique TCRs obtained from HLA-typed donors.

General study findings and limits: Some V segments, TRBV6-2 and TRBV6-3 among them, were indistinguishable and were therefore excluded. Sequence variants that were highly shared formed a cluster that was likely a sequencing artifact. In vitro checks showed that a few CMV-associated chains really do target CMV antigens.

This rearrangement joins TRBV2 to TRBJ1-1, with TRBD1 matching over 7 bases. The sample comprised PBMCs. This TCR derives from a man aged 25-45 years in good health and CMV-seronegative. The CDR3 DNA is TGTGCCAGCAGGACCGGGACAGTGACTGAAGCTTTCTTT. It translates to CASRTGTVTEAFF.